One and the same sample provided the 20 T cell receptor beta chains below, sequenced in a study of STAT5B mutations in CD4+ large granular lymphocyte leukemia. Here immunoSEQ multiplex PCR was the method, and the copy in TCRdb shows in-frame clones only, minus some. The profile shows 20,000 to 25,000 clones, 70% to 80% of them singletons. The source material was CD4+ T cells from blood buffy coats. Receptor source: a human donor in good health.

The rearrangement joins TRBV4-2 to TRBJ2-5, with a weak D call TRBD1 (6 bases). V dropped 1 base and J dropped 3 bases, with 18 bases sitting between them. From germline, CDR1 is LGHNA and CDR2 YNFKEQ. The CDR3 is 17 residues long. CDR3 sequence: CASSQGRIQGEEETQYF. CDR3 in DNA: TGTGCCAGCAGCCAAGGGAGAATACAGGGAGAGGAAGAGACCCAGTACTTC.

The V gene is TRBV30, the J gene TRBJ1-6, with 7 bases that match TRBD1. The CDR3 runs 16 residues. The germline CDR1 and CDR2 sequences are GTSNPN and SVGIG (reference sequence). J lost 0 bases, V lost 3 bases, and 5 bases had no gene match. The CDR3 DNA sequence: TGTGCCTGGAGCCGGACAGGCAGCTCCTATAATTCACCCCTCCACTTT. This codes for CAWSRTGSSYNSPLHF.

There are a few counts of this clone. The chain links TRBV7-9 to TRBJ2-1; D is unclear. CDR1 and CDR2 from the germline V gene are SEHNR and FQNEAQ (reference sequence). Trimming took off 1 base at V and 8 bases at J, with 12 bases between the two ends. CDR3 length: 14 amino acids. The CDR3 spells CASSLGEAGYEQFF. The CDR3 DNA is TGTGCCAGCAGCTTAGGAGAGGCTGGGTATGAGCAGTTCTTC. The variable domain in full, with the rest retrieved from reference TRBV7-9 and TRBJ2-1, is DTGVSQNPRHKITKRGQNVTFRCDPISEHNRLYWYRQTLGQGPEFLTYFQNEAQLEKSRLLSDRFSAERPKGSFSTLEIQRTEQGDSAMYLCASSLGEAGYEQFFGPGTRLTVL.

The CDR3 DNA follows: TGTGCCAGCAGGGGGGACAGGGCCTACGAGCAGTACTTC. It translates to CASRGDRAYEQYF. The chain uses TRBV2 and TRBJ2-7; 9 bases fit TRBD1. This CDR3 is built from 13 residues. The germline gives CDR1 SNHLY, CDR2 FYNNEI. With V trimmed by 6 bases and J by 2 bases, 2 bases remained unmatched.

The chain uses TRBV29-1 and TRBJ2-1; TRBD2 aligns across 13 bases. Germline CDR1 and CDR2: SQVTM and ANQGSEA. The CDR3 is 18 residues long. With 0 bases clipped from V and 6 bases from J, the junction kept 11 bases outside the gene matches. The CDR3 DNA reads as TGCAGCGTTGAAGATCCCGGTGGCGGACTAGCGGGAGTCAATGAGCAGTTCTTC. Amino acid sequence: CSVEDPGGGLAGVNEQFF.

The chain joins TRBV30 to TRBJ2-7; the D is unclear. The V end was cut by 0 bases, the J end by 0 bases, with 6 bases between. This CDR3 spans 13 amino acids. Germline lookup yields CDR1 GTSNPN and CDR2 SVGIG (reference sequence). The CDR3 DNA reads as TGTGCCTGGAGTGTACAGAACTCCTACGAGCAGTACTTC. The encoded protein is CAWSVQNSYEQYF.

The chain recombines TRBV11-3 with TRBJ2-7; 7 nucleotides align to TRBD2. V trimming: 2 bases; J trimming: 4 bases; junction bases outside the gene matches: 2. Germline-derived CDR1 and CDR2 are SGHNT and YENEEA. The CDR3 sequence is 13 residues long. CDR3 loop: CASSLTGGYEQYF. The CDR3 region has the DNA TGTGCCAGCAGCTTAACGGGGGGATACGAGCAGTACTTC.

In this sample, this clone turned up a few times. The chain couples TRBV28 to TRBJ1-2, with no clear D. The CDR3 runs 13 residues. Germline CDR1 MDHEN, CDR2 SYDVKM. The V end lost 2 bases, the J end lost 4 bases, and 8 bases lay between the germline ends. The CDR3 bases are TGTGCCAGCAGTTTAAACGGCCTCTATGGCTACACCTTC. Translating it yields CASSLNGLYGYTF.

V gene TRBV5-1 combines with J gene TRBJ2-2; tentatively, D is TRBD1 (5 bases). Trimming took off 2 bases at V and 0 bases at J, with 14 bases between the two ends. The CDR3 runs 17 residues. Germline V lookup: CDR1 SGHRS, CDR2 YFSETQ. CDR3 sequence (DNA): TGCGCCAGCAGCTTCGTAAGGTCAGGGTCGAACACCGGGGAGCTGTTTTTT. As protein: CASSFVRSGSNTGELFF.

The CDR3 DNA is TGTGCCAGCAGCCGAAACTGGGGGTCAGGTACCGGGGAGCTGTTTTTT. Translating it yields CASSRNWGSGTGELFF. The J gene is TRBJ2-2, the V gene TRBV11-3; TRBD1 or TRBD2 may be the D gene (5 bases each). This CDR3 spans 16 amino acids. Germline-derived CDR1 and CDR2 are SGHNT and YENEEA. The V gene lost 5 bases and the J gene lost 5 bases, with 18 bases spanning the gap.

This sequence joins TRBV5-4 and TRBJ2-7; TRBD2 aligns across 7 bases. The V gene's germline CDR1 is SGHNT and CDR2 YYREEE (reference sequence). V lost 2 bases and J lost 5; bases outside the gene matches: 7. The CDR3 spans 14 residues. For the CDR3, the DNA is TGTGCCAGCAGCTTTTTCGGGAGGTCCCACGAGCAGTACTTC. This codes for CASSFFGRSHEQYF.

The genes are TRBV21-1 and TRBJ1-2; TRBD1 is the table's D call and was not checked against the DNA. TRBV21-1 is labeled a pseudogene. CDR3 length: 15 amino acids. The CDR3 nucleotides read TGTGCCAGCAGCAAACCAGACGGAACAGTTCATGGCTACACCTTC. Translating it yields CASSKPDGTVHGYTF.

J is TRBJ1-3 and V is TRBV5-8; D is uncertain. Trimming took 3 bases from V and 0 from J, leaving 7 bases between them. Germline V CDR1 and CDR2: SGHTS, YDEGEE. This CDR3 is 14 amino acids long. The DNA for the CDR3 is TGTGCCAGCAGCTGGGGATTCTCTGGAAACACCATATATTTT. Its protein product is CASSWGFSGNTIYF.

V gene TRBV10-2 combines with J gene TRBJ1-1, with unresolved D. The V gene lost 4 bases and the J gene lost 1 base, with 7 bases spanning the gap. Germline-derived CDR1 and CDR2 are WSHSY and SAAADI. The length of the CDR3 is 13 residues. This CDR3 is CASSVAGNTEAFF. The CDR3 nucleotides are TGCGCCAGCAGTGTAGCGGGGAACACTGAAGCTTTCTTT.

The CDR3 bases are TGTGCCAGCACCACCAGAAGGGACTATCAAGAGACCCAGTACTTC. The encoded protein is CASTTRRDYQETQYF. This chain uses TRBV28 with TRBJ2-5; 7 bases line up with TRBD2. Germline lookup yields CDR1 MDHEN and CDR2 SYDVKM. The CDR3 is made up of 15 amino acids. V lost 7 bases, J lost 2 bases, and 10 bases stayed unmatched.

This clone has just one count. The chain employs TRBV11-3 and TRBJ2-1; D possibly corresponds to TRBD2 (5 bases). From germline, CDR1 is SGHNT and CDR2 YENEEA. Between the trimmed V and J ends, which lost 7 bases and 5 bases, there was a span of 12 bases. This CDR3 spans 13 amino acids. The CDR3 loop reads CASTRGGDNEQFF. The CDR3 region has the DNA TGTGCCAGCACTCGGGGTGGGGACAATGAGCAGTTCTTC.

The gene calls are TRBV12-5 and TRBJ2-7; 7 bases agree with TRBD1. This CDR3 has 16 residues. The V and J ends lost 0 bases and 2 bases, in that order; junction bases with no gene match: 7. Germline V gene data show CDR1 as LGHNT and CDR2 as FRNRAP. For the CDR3, the DNA is TGTGCTAGTGGTTTGGTTCCCGGACAGGTCCCCTACGAGCAGTACTTC. Translation: CASGLVPGQVPYEQYF.

This clone was picked up a small number of times. The chain recombines TRBV4-1 with TRBJ1-1; a possible D gene is TRBD1 (5 bases). Trimming removed 4 bases at V and 0 bases at J, with 18 bases between. This CDR3 is built from 17 residues. Per germline, CDR1 MGHRA and CDR2 YSYEKL. The CDR3 nucleotides read TGCGCCAGCAGCCGGGGCAGACTCTTATCAATGAACACTGAAGCTTTCTTT. Translating it yields CASSRGRLLSMNTEAFF.

The V call is TRBV27, the J call TRBJ2-7; 7 bases are shared with TRBD2. The germline gives CDR1 MNHEY, CDR2 SMNVEV (reference sequence). The V gene end was trimmed by 0 bases and the J gene end by 6 bases; junction bases not matched to a gene: 5. CDR3 size: 14 residues. CDR3: CASSLSGGVGEQYF. In DNA form, the CDR3 reads TGTGCCAGCAGTTTATCGGGGGGGGTCGGCGAGCAGTACTTC.

The chain links TRBV7-8 to TRBJ1-1, with 7 bases matching TRBD1. With V trimmed by 3 bases and J by 1 base, 2 bases remained unmatched. CDR1 SGHVS and CDR2 FQNEAQ come from the germline V gene. The CDR3 totals 14 residues. The CDR3 DNA reads as TGTGCCAGCAGCTTGACAGGGTCGAACACTGAAGCTTTCTTT. Translation: CASSLTGSNTEAFF.